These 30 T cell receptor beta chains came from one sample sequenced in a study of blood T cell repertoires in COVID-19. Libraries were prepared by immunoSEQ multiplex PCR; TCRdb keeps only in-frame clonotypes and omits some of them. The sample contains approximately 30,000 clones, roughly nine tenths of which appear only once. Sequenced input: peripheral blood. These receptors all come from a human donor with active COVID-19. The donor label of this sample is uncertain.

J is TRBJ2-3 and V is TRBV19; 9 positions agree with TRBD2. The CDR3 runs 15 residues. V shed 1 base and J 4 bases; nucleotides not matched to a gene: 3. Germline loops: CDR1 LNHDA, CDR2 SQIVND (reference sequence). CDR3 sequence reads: CASSIVRGRADTQYF. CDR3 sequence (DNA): TGTGCCAGTAGTATAGTGCGCGGGAGGGCAGATACGCAGTATTTT.

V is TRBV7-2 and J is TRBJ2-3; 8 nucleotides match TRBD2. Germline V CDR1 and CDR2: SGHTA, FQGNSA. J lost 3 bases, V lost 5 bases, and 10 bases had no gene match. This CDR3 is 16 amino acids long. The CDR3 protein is CASSPRGAGVTDTQYF. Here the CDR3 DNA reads TGTGCCAGCAGCCCCCGGGGAGCGGGAGTGACAGATACGCAGTATTTT.

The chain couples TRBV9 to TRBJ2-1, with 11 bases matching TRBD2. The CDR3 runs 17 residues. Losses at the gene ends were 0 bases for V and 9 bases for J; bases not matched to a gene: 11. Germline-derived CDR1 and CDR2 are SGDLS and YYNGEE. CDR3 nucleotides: TGTGCCAGCAGCGTAGTAGCGGGAGGGCCTTTTGACAGTGAGCAGTTCTTC. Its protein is CASSVVAGGPFDSEQFF. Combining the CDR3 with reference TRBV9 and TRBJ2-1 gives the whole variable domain DSGVTQTPKHLITATGQRVTLRCSPRSGDLSVYWYQQSLDQGLQFLIQYYNGEERAKGNILERFSAQQFPDLHSELNLSSLELGDSALYFCASSVVAGGPFDSEQFFGPGTRLTVL.

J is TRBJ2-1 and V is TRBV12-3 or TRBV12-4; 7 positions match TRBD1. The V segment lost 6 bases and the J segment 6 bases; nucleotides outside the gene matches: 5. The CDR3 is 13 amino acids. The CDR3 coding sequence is TGTGCCAGCAGCGACAGGGTCGGCAATGAGCAGTTCTTC. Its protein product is CASSDRVGNEQFF.

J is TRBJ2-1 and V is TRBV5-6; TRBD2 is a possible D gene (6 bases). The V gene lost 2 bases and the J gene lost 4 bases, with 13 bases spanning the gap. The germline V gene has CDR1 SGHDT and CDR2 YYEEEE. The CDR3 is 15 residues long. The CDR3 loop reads CASSFWGETYNEQFF. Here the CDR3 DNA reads TGTGCCAGCAGCTTTTGGGGGGAAACGTACAATGAGCAGTTCTTC.

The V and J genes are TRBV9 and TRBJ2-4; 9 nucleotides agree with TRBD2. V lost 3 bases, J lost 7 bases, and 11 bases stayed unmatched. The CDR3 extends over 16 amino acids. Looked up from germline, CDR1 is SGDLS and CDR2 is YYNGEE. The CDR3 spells CASSEGREGLGNIQYF. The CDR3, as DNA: TGTGCCAGCAGCGAGGGGCGGGAGGGCCTAGGGAACATTCAGTACTTC.

Written as DNA, the CDR3 is TGTGCCAGCAGTGATGGACTAGCACGCGAGACCCAGTACTTC. It encodes CASSDGLARETQYF. V gene TRBV2 combines with J gene TRBJ2-5; 8 bases line up with TRBD2. The CDR3 is 14 amino acids. Germline CDR1 reads SNHLY; CDR2 reads FYNNEI. V lost 3 bases and J lost 5; bases outside the gene matches: 5.

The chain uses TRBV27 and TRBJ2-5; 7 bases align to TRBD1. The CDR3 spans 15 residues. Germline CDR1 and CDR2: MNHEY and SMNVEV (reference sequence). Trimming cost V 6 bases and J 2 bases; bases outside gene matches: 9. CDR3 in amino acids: CASSPTGTGQETQYF. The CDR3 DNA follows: TGTGCCAGCAGCCCGACAGGGACCGGACAAGAGACCCAGTACTTC.

The CDR3 nucleotides read TGTGCCAGCAGCTTGCTCAGGGAGACCCAGTACTTC. It specifies CASSLLRETQYF. The rearrangement uses TRBV5-6 and TRBJ2-5; D is ambiguous. This CDR3 spans 12 amino acids. Germline V lookup: CDR1 SGHDT, CDR2 YYEEEE. V lost 1 base and J lost 5, with 6 bases in between.

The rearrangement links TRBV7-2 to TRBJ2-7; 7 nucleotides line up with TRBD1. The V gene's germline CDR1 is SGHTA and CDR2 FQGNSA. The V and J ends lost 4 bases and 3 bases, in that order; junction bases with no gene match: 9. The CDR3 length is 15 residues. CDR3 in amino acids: CASSSYPGTVYEQYF. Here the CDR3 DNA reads TGTGCCAGCAGCTCGTACCCCGGGACAGTCTACGAGCAGTACTTC.

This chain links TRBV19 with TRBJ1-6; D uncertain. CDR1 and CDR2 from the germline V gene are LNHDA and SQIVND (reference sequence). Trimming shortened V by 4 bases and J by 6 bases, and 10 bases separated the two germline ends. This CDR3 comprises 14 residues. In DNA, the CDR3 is TGTGCCAGTAGTAGGGTGGAGATTAATTCACCCCTCCACTTT. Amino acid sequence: CASSRVEINSPLHF.

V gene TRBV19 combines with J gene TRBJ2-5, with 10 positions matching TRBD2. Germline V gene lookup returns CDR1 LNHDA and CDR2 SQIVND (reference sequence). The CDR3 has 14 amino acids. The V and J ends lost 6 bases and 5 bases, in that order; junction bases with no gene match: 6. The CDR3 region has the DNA TGTGCCAGTAGGACAGCGGGGGGGTGGGAGACCCAGTACTTC. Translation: CASRTAGGWETQYF.

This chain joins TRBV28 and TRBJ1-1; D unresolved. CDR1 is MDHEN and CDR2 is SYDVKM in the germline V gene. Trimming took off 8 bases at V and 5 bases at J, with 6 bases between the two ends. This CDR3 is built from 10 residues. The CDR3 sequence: CASRRTEAFF. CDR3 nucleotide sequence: TGTGCCAGCCGGAGGACTGAAGCTTTCTTT.

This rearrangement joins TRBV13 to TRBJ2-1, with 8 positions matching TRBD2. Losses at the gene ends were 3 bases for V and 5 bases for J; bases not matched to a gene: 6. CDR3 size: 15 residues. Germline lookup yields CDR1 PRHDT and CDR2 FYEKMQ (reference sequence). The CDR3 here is CASSLRSGANNEQFF. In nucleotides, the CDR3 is TGTGCCAGCAGCTTGCGTAGCGGGGCTAACAATGAGCAGTTCTTC.

CDR3 region: CASRETPYSNQPQHF. The CDR3, as DNA: TGTGCCAGCAGGGAGACCCCATATAGCAATCAGCCCCAGCATTTT. V is TRBV3-1 (or the pseudogene TRBV3-2) and J is TRBJ1-5; D remains ambiguous. The V gene's germline CDR1 is LGHDT and CDR2 YNNKEL (reference sequence). The CDR3 is made up of 15 amino acids. V was clipped by 6 bases and J by 0 bases, with 12 bases between them.

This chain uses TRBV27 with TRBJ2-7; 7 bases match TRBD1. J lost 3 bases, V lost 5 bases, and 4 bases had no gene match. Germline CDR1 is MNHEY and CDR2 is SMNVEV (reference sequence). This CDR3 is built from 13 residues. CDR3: CASSDRQGYEQYF. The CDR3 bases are TGTGCCAGCAGTGACAGACAGGGCTACGAGCAGTACTTC.

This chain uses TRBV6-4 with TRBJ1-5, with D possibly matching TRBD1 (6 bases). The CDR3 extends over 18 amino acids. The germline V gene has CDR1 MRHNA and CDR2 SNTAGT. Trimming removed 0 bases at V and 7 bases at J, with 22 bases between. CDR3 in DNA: TGTGCCAGCAGTGACTCGCGAACCCAGGGGCCGCCGGGACAGCCCCAGCATTTT. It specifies CASSDSRTQGPPGQPQHF.

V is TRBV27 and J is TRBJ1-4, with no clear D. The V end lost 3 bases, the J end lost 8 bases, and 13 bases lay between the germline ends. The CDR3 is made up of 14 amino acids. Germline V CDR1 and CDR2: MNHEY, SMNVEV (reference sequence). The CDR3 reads CASSFLSAGEKLFF. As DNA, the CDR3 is TGTGCCAGCAGTTTTTTGTCAGCCGGGGAAAAACTGTTTTTT.

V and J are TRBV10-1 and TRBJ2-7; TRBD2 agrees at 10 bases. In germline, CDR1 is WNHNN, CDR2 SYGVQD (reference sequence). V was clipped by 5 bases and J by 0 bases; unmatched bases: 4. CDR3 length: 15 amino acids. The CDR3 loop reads CASSPGTSVSYEQYF. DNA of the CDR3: TGCGCCAGCAGTCCCGGGACTAGCGTCTCCTACGAGCAGTACTTC.

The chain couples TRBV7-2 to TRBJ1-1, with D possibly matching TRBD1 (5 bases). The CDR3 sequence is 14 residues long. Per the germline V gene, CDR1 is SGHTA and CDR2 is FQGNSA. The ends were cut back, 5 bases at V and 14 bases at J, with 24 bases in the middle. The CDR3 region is CASSVRQTASSTFF. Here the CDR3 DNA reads TGTGCCAGCAGCGTCCGACAGACTGCTTCTTCGACGTTCTTT. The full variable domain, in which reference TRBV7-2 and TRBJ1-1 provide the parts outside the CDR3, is GAGVSQSPSNKVTEKGKDVELRCDPISGHTALYWYRQSLGQGLEFLIYFQGNSAPDKSGLPSDRFSAERTGGSVSTLTIQRTQQEDSAVYLCASSVRQTASSTFFGQGTRLTVV.

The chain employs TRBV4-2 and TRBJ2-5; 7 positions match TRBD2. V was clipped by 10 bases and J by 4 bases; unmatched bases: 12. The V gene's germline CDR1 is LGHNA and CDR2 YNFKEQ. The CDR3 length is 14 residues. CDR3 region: CAISPAAGVETQYF. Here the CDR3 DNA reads TGTGCCATTTCGCCAGCTGCGGGGGTAGAGACCCAGTACTTC.

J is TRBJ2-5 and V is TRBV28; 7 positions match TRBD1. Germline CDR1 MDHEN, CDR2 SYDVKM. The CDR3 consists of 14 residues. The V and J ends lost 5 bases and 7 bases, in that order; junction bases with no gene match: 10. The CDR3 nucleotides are TGTGCCAGCAGTCCCCGAATTGCAGGGGGGACCCAGTACTTC. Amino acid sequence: CASSPRIAGGTQYF.

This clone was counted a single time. The CDR3 coding sequence is TGTGCCAGTAGTTTGAATGGACAGGGGGCCGGGGAGCTGTTTTTT. Its translation is CASSLNGQGAGELFF. This chain connects TRBV19 to TRBJ2-2; TRBD1 matches at 10 bases. Losses at the gene ends were 5 bases for V and 6 bases for J; bases not matched to a gene: 6. Germline V gene data show CDR1 as LNHDA and CDR2 as SQIVND (reference sequence). The CDR3 contains 15 residues.

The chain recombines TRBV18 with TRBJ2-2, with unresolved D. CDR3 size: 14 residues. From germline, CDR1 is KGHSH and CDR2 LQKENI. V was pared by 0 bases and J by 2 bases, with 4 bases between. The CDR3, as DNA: TGTGCCAGCTCACCACCGAGTAACACCGGGGAGCTGTTTTTT. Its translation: CASSPPSNTGELFF.

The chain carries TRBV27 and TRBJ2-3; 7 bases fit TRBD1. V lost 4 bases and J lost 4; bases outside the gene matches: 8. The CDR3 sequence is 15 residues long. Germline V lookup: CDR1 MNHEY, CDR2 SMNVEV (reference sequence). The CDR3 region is CASSSLQGTSDTQYF. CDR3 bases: TGTGCCAGCAGTTCCCTACAGGGGACGTCAGATACGCAGTATTTT.

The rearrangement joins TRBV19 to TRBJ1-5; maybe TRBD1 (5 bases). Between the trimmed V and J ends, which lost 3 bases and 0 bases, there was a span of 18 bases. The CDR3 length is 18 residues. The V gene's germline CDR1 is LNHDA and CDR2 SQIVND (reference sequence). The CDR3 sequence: CASSIRATGANSNQPQHF. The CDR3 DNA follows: TGTGCCAGTAGTATCCGAGCCACAGGAGCGAATAGCAATCAGCCCCAGCATTTT.

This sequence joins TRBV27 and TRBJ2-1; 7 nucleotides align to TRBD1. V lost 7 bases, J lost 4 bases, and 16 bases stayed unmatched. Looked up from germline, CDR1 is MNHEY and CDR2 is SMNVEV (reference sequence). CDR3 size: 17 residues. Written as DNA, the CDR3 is TGTGCCAGCACCCGGAGAGGGGGCGGTGGGTTTTACAATGAGCAGTTCTTC. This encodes CASTRRGGGGFYNEQFF.

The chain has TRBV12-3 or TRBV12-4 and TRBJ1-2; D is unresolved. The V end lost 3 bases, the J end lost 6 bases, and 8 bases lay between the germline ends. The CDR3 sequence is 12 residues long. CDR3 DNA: TGTGCCAGCAGTTTGACGGAGAATGGCTACACCTTC. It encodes CASSLTENGYTF.

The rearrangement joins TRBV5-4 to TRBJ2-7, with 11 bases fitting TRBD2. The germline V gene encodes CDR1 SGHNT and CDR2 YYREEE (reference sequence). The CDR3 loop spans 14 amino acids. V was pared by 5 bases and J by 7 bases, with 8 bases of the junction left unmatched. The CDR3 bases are TGTGCCAGCAGGTTAGCGGGAGGGCCTCTAGAGCAGTACTTC. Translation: CASRLAGGPLEQYF.

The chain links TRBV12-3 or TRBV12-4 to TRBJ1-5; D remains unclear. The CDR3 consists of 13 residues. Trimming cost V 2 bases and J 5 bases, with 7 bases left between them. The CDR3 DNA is TGTGCCAGCAGTTTATCAGGTTATCAGCCCCAGCATTTT. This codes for CASSLSGYQPQHF.